This T cell receptor beta chain was identified during a study of response to subunit inactivated influenza vaccine. Via MiXCR, TCRdb re-called the RT-PCR reads, giving one row per CDR3 protein. The sample lists 500,000 to 700,000 distinct CDR3 sequences; roughly 23% were seen once. The CDR3 runs to 16 residues. Germline-derived CDR1 and CDR2 are KGHSH and LQKENI. Trimming cost V 0 bases and J 4 bases, with 13 bases left between them. These same records also appear under a second study, on T cells expressing NK-cell markers. That report notes: Synthesis of TCR beta cDNA relied on 5'RACE template switching carrying UMIs. The CD3+CD56-NKG2C+ fraction of a handful of donors was also led by these clonotypes.

The rearrangement links TRBV18 to TRBJ1-5, with D tentatively TRBD1 (5 bases). The sequence derives from a man in his fifties who received an inactivated influenza vaccine. The specimen comprised CD4+ T cells sorted from PBMCs, sampled about 13 days after vaccination. CDR3 region: CASSPPNGGKNQPQHF. DNA of the CDR3: TGTGCCAGCTCACCACCGAATGGGGGAAAGAATCAGCCCCAGCATTTT.